The clone carrying this TCR beta chain came up once. The data derive from a study of blood T cell repertoires in COVID-19. As for the study in general: The United States, Italy and Spain supplied acute and convalescent COVID-19 samples. PBMCs, B-cell-depleted T cells, or T cells were the source of the cDNA or gDNA that made up the material.

Looked up from germline, CDR1 is SGHVS and CDR2 is FNYEAQ. V trimming: 1 base; J trimming: 5 bases; junction bases outside the gene matches: 4. The CDR3 loop spans 16 amino acids. In the study's own analysis: The assay estimated nucleated cells by amplifying reference gene primers. Assay: immunoSEQ multiplex PCR; the TCRdb copy retains only in-frame clones and omits some. That table supplies the V and J calls and clone size; D and trimming were determined from the DNA. This table has around 260,000 clones, 85% to 90% appearing once. The TCR comes from a woman between 40 and 50 years old who had recovered from COVID-19. This chain connects TRBV7-6 to TRBJ2-1, with 11 nucleotides matching TRBD2. The material sequenced was peripheral blood. The CDR3 DNA sequence: TGTGCCAGCAGCTTAGTCACTAGCGGGGGAAACAATGAGCAGTTCTTC. Its translation is CASSLVTSGGNNEQFF.